This T cell receptor beta chain is drawn from a study of shared clonotypes between healthy human individuals. On the study more broadly: A donor's plate count was three for CD4 naive and three for CD4 memory; CD8 naive had two and CD8 memory one. Study observations and caveats: Few donors limited the genetic and exposure-history diversity represented. Some clonotypes were shared by all four sorted-subset donors, while others were not shared. The non-shared ones had lower generation probabilities than the shared ones. It was anticipated that sequencing depth would influence how many clonotypes donors shared.

The table came from immunoSEQ multiplex PCR; TCRdb's copy has only in-frame clones and leaves some out. The sample contains about 2 million clones, about 95% of which appear only once. CDR1 and CDR2 (germline): SGDLS, YYNGEE. The CDR3 contains 12 residues. V lost 0 bases, J lost 8 bases, and 8 bases lay in between. A word on this clone: Its matching antigen is unknown.

Cells designated naive CD8 were CD45RO-negative and were positively selected for CCR7, with terminally differentiated effector memory CD45RA+ cells excluded. The V and J genes are TRBV9 and TRBJ1-1; no clear D gene. The specimen sequenced was naive CD8+ T cells sorted from blood. The receptor was derived from a man aged 18-30 years in good health. In DNA, the CDR3 is TGTGCCAGCAGCGTAGCCCCAGCGGAAGCTTTCTTT. Translated, it gives CASSVAPAEAFF.